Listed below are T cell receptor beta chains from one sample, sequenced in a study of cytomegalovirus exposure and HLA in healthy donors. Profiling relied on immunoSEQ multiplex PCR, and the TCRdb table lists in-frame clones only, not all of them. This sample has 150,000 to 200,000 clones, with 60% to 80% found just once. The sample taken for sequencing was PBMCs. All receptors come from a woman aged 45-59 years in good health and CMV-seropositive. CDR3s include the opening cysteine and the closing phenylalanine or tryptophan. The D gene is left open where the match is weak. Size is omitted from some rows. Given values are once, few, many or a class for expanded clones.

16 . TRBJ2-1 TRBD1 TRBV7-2 TGTGCCAGCAGCCTGCAGGGGGCGAGCTCCTACAATGAGCAGTTCTTC CASSLQGASSYNEQFF
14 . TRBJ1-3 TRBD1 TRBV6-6 TGTGCCAGCAGATCAGGGGGCGCTGGAAACACCATATATTTT CASRSGGAGNTIYF
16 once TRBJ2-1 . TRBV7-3 TGTGCCAGCAGCCTTACCGGGACACCGAGCTACAATGAGCAGTTCTTC CASSLTGTPSYNEQFF
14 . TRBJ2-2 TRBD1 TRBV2 TGTGCCAGCAGGGGACAGGCTAACACCGGGGAGCTGTTTTTT CASRGQANTGELFF
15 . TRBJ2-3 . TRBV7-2 TGTGCCAGCAGCTTAGTAGTCTTAGGCACAGATACGCAGTATTTT CASSLVVLGTDTQYF
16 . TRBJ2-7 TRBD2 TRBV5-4 TGTGCCAGCAGCTCCCGGGGGGGACTAGCGGGGTCCGAGCAGTACTTC CASSSRGGLAGSEQYF
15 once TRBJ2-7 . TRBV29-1 TGCAGCGTTGAAGACAGGATCGTAAGCTCCTACGAGCAGTACTTC CSVEDRIVSSYEQYF
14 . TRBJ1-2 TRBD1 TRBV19 TGTGCCAGTAGTTTTGGACAGGTTCGCTATGGCTACACCTTC CASSFGQVRYGYTF
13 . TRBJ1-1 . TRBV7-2 TGTGCCAGCTTTGAAGACATGAACACTGAAGCTTTCTTT CASFEDMNTEAFF
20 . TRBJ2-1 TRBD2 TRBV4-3 TGCGCCAGCAGCCAAGATTTAATAGCGGGGGGGCGGGGCTCCTACAATGAGCAGTTCTTC CASSQDLIAGGRGSYNEQFF
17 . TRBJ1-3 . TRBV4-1 TGCGCCAGCAGCCAAGGGTCGGCGGGGGCAGCTGGAAACACCATATATTTT CASSQGSAGAAGNTIYF
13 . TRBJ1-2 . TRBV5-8 TGTGCCAGCAGCTTTTCGTTGCGAGATGGCTACACCTTC CASSFSLRDGYTF